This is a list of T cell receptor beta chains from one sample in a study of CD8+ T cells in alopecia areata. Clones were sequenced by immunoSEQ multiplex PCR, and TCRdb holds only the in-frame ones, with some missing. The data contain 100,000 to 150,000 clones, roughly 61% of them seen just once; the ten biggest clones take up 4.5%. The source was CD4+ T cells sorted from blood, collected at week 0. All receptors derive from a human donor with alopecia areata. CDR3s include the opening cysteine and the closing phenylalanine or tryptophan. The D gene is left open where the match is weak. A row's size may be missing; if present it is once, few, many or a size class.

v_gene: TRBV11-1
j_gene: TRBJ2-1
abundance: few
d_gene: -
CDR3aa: CASSLARIFGEQFF
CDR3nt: TGTGCCAGCAGCTTAGCGAGGATTTTCGGTGAGCAGTTCTTC

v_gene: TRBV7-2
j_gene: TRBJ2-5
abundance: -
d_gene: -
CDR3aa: CASSFGGGLQETQYF
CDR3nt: TGTGCCAGCAGCTTTGGAGGGGGCTTGCAAGAGACCCAGTACTTC

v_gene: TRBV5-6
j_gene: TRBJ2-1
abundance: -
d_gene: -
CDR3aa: CASSSRWAREQFF
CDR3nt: TGTGCCAGCAGCTCCCGTTGGGCCCGTGAGCAGTTCTTC

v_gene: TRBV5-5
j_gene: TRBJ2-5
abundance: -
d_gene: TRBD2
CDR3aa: CASSPRTSGRRETQYF
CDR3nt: TGTGCCAGCAGCCCCAGGACTAGCGGGCGGCGAGAGACCCAGTACTTC

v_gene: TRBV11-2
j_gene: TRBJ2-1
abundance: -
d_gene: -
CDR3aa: CASSLEAGMNEQFF
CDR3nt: TGTGCCAGCAGCTTAGAGGCTGGTATGAATGAGCAGTTCTTC

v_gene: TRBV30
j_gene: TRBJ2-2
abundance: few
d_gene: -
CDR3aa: CAWKIQGRGTGELFF
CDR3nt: TGTGCCTGGAAGATACAGGGAAGGGGAACCGGGGAGCTGTTTTTT

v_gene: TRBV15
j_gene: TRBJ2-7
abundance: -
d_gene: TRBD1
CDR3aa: CATSIRDRVGQYF
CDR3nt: TGTGCCACCAGCATAAGGGACAGGGTAGGGCAGTACTTC

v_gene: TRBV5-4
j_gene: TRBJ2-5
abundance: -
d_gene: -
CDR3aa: CASSQQGGETQYF
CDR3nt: TGTGCCAGCAGCCAACAGGGGGGGGAGACCCAGTACTTC

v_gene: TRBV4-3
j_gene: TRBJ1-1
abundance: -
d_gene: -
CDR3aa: CASSLGHFNTEAFF
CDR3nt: TGCGCCAGCAGCCTGGGACACTTTAACACTGAAGCTTTCTTT

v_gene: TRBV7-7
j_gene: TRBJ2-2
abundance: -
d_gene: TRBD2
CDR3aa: CASSSRAGGNTGELFF
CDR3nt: TGTGCCAGCAGCTCCAGAGCGGGGGGGAACACCGGGGAGCTGTTTTTT

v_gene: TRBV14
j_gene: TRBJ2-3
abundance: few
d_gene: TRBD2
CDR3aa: CASSLRGGVPRFTDTQYF
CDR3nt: TGTGCCAGCAGCCTTCGCGGGGGGGTGCCGCGCTTCACAGATACGCAGTATTTT

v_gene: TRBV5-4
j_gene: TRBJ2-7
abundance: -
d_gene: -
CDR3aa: CASSPQAANYEQYF
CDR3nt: TGTGCCAGCAGCCCCCAAGCGGCGAACTACGAGCAGTACTTC

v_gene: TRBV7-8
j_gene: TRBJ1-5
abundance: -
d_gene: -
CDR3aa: CASSLRGWAGTLSNQPQHF
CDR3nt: TGTGCCAGCAGCTTAAGAGGGTGGGCCGGGACTTTAAGCAATCAGCCCCAGCATTTT

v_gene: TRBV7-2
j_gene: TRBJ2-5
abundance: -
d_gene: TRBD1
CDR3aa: CASSIMWGQGQETQYF
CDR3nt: TGTGCCAGCAGCATCATGTGGGGACAGGGCCAAGAGACCCAGTACTTC

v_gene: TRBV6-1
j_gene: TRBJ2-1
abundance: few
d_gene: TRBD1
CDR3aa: CASRSGTGVNEQFF
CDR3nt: TGTGCCAGCCGAAGTGGGACAGGGGTCAATGAGCAGTTCTTC

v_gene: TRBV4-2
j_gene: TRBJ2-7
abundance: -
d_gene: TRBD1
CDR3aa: CASSQADRGRVYEQYF
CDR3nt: TGTGCCAGCAGCCAAGCTGACAGGGGGCGAGTCTACGAGCAGTACTTC

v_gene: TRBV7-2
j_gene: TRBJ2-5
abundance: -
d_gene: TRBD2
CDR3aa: CASSLWRGAEETQYF
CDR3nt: TGTGCCAGCAGCTTATGGCGGGGGGCCGAGGAGACCCAGTACTTC

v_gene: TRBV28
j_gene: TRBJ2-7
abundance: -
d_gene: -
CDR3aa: CASATSYEQYF
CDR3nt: TGTGCCAGCGCAACGTCCTACGAGCAGTACTTC

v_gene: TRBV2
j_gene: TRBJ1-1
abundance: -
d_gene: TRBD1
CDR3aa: CASSETGQGATEAFF
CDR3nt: TGTGCCAGCAGTGAGACGGGACAGGGGGCGACTGAAGCTTTCTTT

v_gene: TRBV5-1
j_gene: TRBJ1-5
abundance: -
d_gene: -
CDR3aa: CASSPAGRGQPQHF
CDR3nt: TGCGCCAGCAGCCCCGCCGGTCGGGGGCAGCCCCAGCATTTT

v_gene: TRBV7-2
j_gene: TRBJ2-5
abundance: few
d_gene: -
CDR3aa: CASSSGPMGQYF
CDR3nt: TGTGCCAGCAGCTCGGGACCGATGGGGCAGTACTTC

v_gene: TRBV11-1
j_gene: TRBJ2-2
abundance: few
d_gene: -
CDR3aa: CASSATVTGELFF
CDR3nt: TGTGCCAGCAGCGCGACGGTTACCGGGGAGCTGTTTTTT

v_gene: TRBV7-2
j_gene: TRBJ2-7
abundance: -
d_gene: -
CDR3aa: CASSLEDKQYF
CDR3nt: TGTGCCAGCAGCTTAGAAGATAAGCAGTACTTC

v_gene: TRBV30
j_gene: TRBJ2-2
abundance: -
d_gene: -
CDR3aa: CAWGAGINTGELFF
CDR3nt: TGTGCCTGGGGTGCGGGCATTAACACCGGGGAGCTGTTTTTT

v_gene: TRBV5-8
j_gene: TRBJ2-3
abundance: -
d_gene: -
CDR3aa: CASSLDRVTDTQYF
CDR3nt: TGTGCCAGCAGCTTGGACAGGGTGACAGATACGCAGTATTTT

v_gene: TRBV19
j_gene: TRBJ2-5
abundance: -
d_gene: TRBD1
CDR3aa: CASSIQGAQETQYF
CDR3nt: TGTGCCAGTAGTATACAGGGGGCGCAAGAGACCCAGTACTTC

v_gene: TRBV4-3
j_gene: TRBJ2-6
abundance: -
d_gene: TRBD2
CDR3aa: CASSQGPSGFSGANVLTF
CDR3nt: TGCGCCAGCAGCCAAGGTCCTAGCGGTTTCTCTGGGGCCAACGTCCTGACTTTC

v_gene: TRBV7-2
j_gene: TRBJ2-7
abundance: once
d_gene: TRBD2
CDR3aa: CASSQGLAGGYEQYF
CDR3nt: TGTGCCAGCAGCCAGGGCCTAGCGGGAGGCTACGAGCAGTACTTC

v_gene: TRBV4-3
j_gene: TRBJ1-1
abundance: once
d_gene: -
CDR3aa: CASSRVVDSNTEAFF
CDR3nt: TGCGCCAGCAGCCGCGTTGTGGACAGTAACACTGAAGCTTTCTTT